The present T cell receptor beta chain was sequenced within a study of graft-versus-host responses after intestinal transplantation. On the study more broadly: Multivisceral, liver-intestinal, or isolated intestinal grafts went to recipients. Anti-thymocyte globulin served as induction for all recipients, who then took tacrolimus and steroids for approximately three years.

General study points: Recipient marrow contained GvH clones, some of which appeared first in ileum or blood.

TCRdb's copy holds only in-frame clones and misses some; the assay was immunoSEQ multiplex PCR. The sample contains tens of thousands of clones, 90% to 95% of which appear only once. The CDR3 runs 14 residues. The germline V gene has CDR1 SGDLS and CDR2 YYNGEE. Trimming took off 3 bases at V and 2 bases at J, with 10 bases between the two ends. Points on this clone: No antigen is known for it.

This sequence was found in a human donor who received an intestinal transplant. The material was unstimulated CD8+ T cells sorted from spleen or lymph node cells, obtained before intestinal transplant. The chain carries TRBV9 and TRBJ2-3, with D possibly being TRBD1 (6 bases). The CDR3: CASSERTVTDTQYF. The DNA of the CDR3 is TGTGCCAGCAGCGAGAGGACAGTCACAGATACGCAGTATTTT.